This entry lists 19 T cell receptor beta chains sequenced from one sample in a study of shared clonotypes between healthy human individuals (dated by TCRdb to about 2020). CD8 naive samples consisted of CD45RO-negative cells that were positively selected for CCR7, yielding a CD45RA+CCR7+ population without TemRA cells. Library generation was performed with the immunoSEQ multiplex PCR assay. Imported from immuneACCESS, the table was reduced by TCRdb to in-frame sequences with V and J called. These copies leave out some clones; in studies compared against another copy, an unresolved V gene accounts for under half, and the cause of the remainder is not known. This sample lists hundreds of thousands of clones; roughly 92% were detected once. The ten largest account for 20% to 30% of the sample. Sequencing was performed on naive CD8+ T cells sorted from blood. Taken with the paper, the label for cell subset or site translates to: CD45RA+CCR7+. The source is a young man in good health.

The rearrangement uses TRBV15 and TRBJ1-5; the D is unclear. The CDR3 runs 14 residues. With 4 bases removed from V and 5 bases from J, the gap between germline ends came to 12 bases. Germline-derived CDR1 and CDR2 are LNHNV and YYDKDF (reference sequence). CDR3 amino acids: CATSKEVSYQPQHF. The CDR3 region has the DNA TGTGCCACCAGCAAGGAGGTCAGTTATCAGCCCCAGCATTTT.

This clone showed up just once. This sequence joins TRBV6-6 and TRBJ2-1, with no clear D. There are 12 residues in the CDR3. The germline V and J ends were trimmed by 0 bases and 10 bases, with 7 bases remaining between them. Germline V gene lookup returns CDR1 MNHNY and CDR2 SVGAGI (reference sequence). CDR3 amino acids: CASSYSSPEQFF. Here the CDR3 DNA reads TGTGCCAGCAGTTACTCTTCACCAGAGCAGTTCTTC.

This sequence joins TRBV2 and TRBJ1-2; D unresolved. The germline V gene encodes CDR1 SNHLY and CDR2 FYNNEI. The germline V and J ends were trimmed by 6 bases and 9 bases, with 11 bases remaining between them. The CDR3 contains 11 residues. CDR3 bases: TGTGCCAGCAGCGACACCGACCGCTACACCTTC. This translates into CASSDTDRYTF. Filled out from reference TRBV2 and TRBJ1-2, the complete variable domain reads EPEVTQTPSHQVTQMGQEVILRCVPISNHLYFYWYRQILGQKVEFLVSFYNNEISEKSEIFDDQFSVERPDGSNFTLKIRSTKLEDSAMYFCASSDTDRYTFGSGTRLTVV.

With regard to this clone: This same CDR3 is encoded by further DNA sequences in the sample. The rearrangement uses TRBV27 and TRBJ1-1; 7 positions agree with TRBD1. The length of the CDR3 is 14 residues. The J segment lost 2 bases and the V segment lost 5 bases, leaving 5 bases of the junction unmatched. The germline V gene has CDR1 MNHEY and CDR2 SMNVEV (reference sequence). CDR3 bases: TGTGCCAGCAGTCCCGGGACAGTAAACACTGAAGCTTTCTTT. Its protein product is CASSPGTVNTEAFF.

The rearrangement links TRBV29-1 to TRBJ2-5; D unresolved. CDR1 and CDR2 (germline): SQVTM, ANQGSEA. Between the trimmed V and J ends, which lost 7 bases and 3 bases, there was a span of 15 bases. This CDR3 is built from 13 residues. In DNA form, the CDR3 reads TGCAGCGCCATAGATATCTCGAAAGAGACCCAGTACTTC. Protein: CSAIDISKETQYF. The variable domain in full, with the rest retrieved from reference TRBV29-1 and TRBJ2-5, is SAVISQKPSRDICQRGTSLTIQCQVDSQVTMMFWYRQQPGQSLTLIATANQGSEATYESGFVIDKFPISRPNLTFSTLTVSNMSPEDSSIYLCSAIDISKETQYFGPGTRLLVL.

V and J are TRBV9 and TRBJ1-1; possible D gene TRBD1, 5 bases. Trimming pared 6 bases from V and 3 bases from J, leaving 15 bases between. Per germline, CDR1 SGDLS and CDR2 YYNGEE. The CDR3 has 14 amino acids. The CDR3 nucleotides are TGTGCCAGCAAAACAGGAATTTCGGACACTGAAGCTTTCTTT. As protein: CASKTGISDTEAFF.

The chain combines TRBV13 with TRBJ2-7; possibly TRBD1 or TRBD2 for D (5 bases each). The CDR3 has 14 residues. Germline V gives CDR1 PRHDT, CDR2 FYEKMQ (reference sequence). V lost 7 bases, J lost 2 bases, and 15 bases lay in between. The DNA of the CDR3 is TGTGCCAGCACCCAACGAGGGGCCCCCTACGAGCAGTACTTC. Translating it yields CASTQRGAPYEQYF.

This rearrangement joins TRBV6-6 to TRBJ2-1; 9 nucleotides match TRBD1. V dropped 6 bases and J dropped 5; count of bases not matched to a gene: 11. There are 16 residues in the CDR3. Germline V gene sequence: CDR1 MNHNY, CDR2 SVGAGI (reference sequence). CDR3 protein: CASRNRGDRVNNEQFF. In DNA form, the CDR3 reads TGTGCCAGCAGAAACAGGGGGGACAGGGTTAACAATGAGCAGTTCTTC.

This chain uses TRBV13 with TRBJ1-3; 7 bases are shared with TRBD1. V lost 4 bases and J lost 4; bases outside the gene matches: 4. The CDR3 is 14 residues long. Germline CDR1 reads PRHDT; CDR2 reads FYEKMQ (reference sequence). In DNA, the CDR3 is TGTGCCAGCAGCTACAGGGGTTGGGGAAACACCATATATTTT. Residues: CASSYRGWGNTIYF. Full variable domain (rest looked up from reference TRBV13 and TRBJ1-3): AAGVIQSPRHLIKEKRETATLKCYPIPRHDTVYWYQQGPGQDPQFLISFYEKMQSDKGSIPDRFSAQQFSDYHSELNMSSLELGDSALYFCASSYRGWGNTIYFGEGSWLTVV.

The chain has TRBV28 and TRBJ2-7; 13 positions agree with TRBD2. This CDR3 has 16 amino acids. V dropped 3 bases and J dropped 5; count of bases not matched to a gene: 7. Germline CDR1 is MDHEN and CDR2 is SYDVKM. CDR3 bases: TGTGCCAGCAGTTTCCGACTAGCGGGAGGAAGGAACGAGCAGTACTTC. Its translation: CASSFRLAGGRNEQYF.

J is TRBJ1-1 and V is TRBV4-1; TRBD1 agrees at 7 bases. The CDR3 is 14 residues long. Trimming at V came to 2 bases and at J to 8 bases, leaving 8 bases not matched to a gene. Germline loops: CDR1 MGHRA, CDR2 YSYEKL. The CDR3 sequence: CASSQIQGSVEAFF. DNA of the CDR3: TGCGCCAGCAGCCAAATACAGGGGAGCGTAGAAGCTTTCTTT.

The V and J genes are TRBV7-9 and TRBJ2-3; 11 nucleotides align to TRBD2. J was trimmed by 6 bases and V by 4 bases; bases with no gene match: 6. The germline V gene has CDR1 SEHNR and CDR2 FQNEAQ (reference sequence). There are 15 residues in the CDR3. The CDR3 DNA follows: TGTGCCAGCAGCTCCGTGACTAGCGGGATGGATACGCAGTATTTT. Residues: CASSSVTSGMDTQYF.

The chain employs TRBV7-9 and TRBJ1-3, with 8 bases lining up with TRBD1. V shed 6 bases and J 0 bases; nucleotides not matched to a gene: 4. Germline CDR1 is SEHNR and CDR2 is FQNEAQ (reference sequence). This CDR3 comprises 15 residues. CDR3 sequence (DNA): TGTGCCAGCAGTAGACAGGGGTTCTCTGGAAACACCATATATTTT. Its protein is CASSRQGFSGNTIYF.

The chain combines TRBV2 with TRBJ1-1, with D uncertain. V was shortened by 7 bases and J by 2 bases, with 8 bases between the two germline ends. From germline, CDR1 is SNHLY and CDR2 FYNNEI. The CDR3 is made up of 12 amino acids. CDR3 region: CASISRNTEAFF. CDR3 DNA sequence: TGTGCCAGCATCTCACGAAACACTGAAGCTTTCTTT. Full variable domain (missing parts from reference TRBV2 and TRBJ1-1): EPEVTQTPSHQVTQMGQEVILRCVPISNHLYFYWYRQILGQKVEFLVSFYNNEISEKSEIFDDQFSVERPDGSNFTLKIRSTKLEDSAMYFCASISRNTEAFFGQGTRLTVV.

J is TRBJ1-1 and V is TRBV27; D uncertain. The germline gives CDR1 MNHEY, CDR2 SMNVEV (reference sequence). This CDR3 comprises 13 residues. The V and J ends lost 4 bases and 1 base respectively, with 7 bases between them. In DNA form, the CDR3 reads TGTGCCAGCAGTTCGACTGGGAACACTGAAGCTTTCTTT. Its protein product is CASSSTGNTEAFF.

The V gene is TRBV6-1, the J gene TRBJ1-2, with a weak D call TRBD1 (5 bases). The V gene's germline CDR1 is MNHNS and CDR2 SASEGT. Trimming took off 6 bases at V and 1 base at J, with 15 bases between the two ends. The CDR3 contains 15 residues. CDR3 sequence reads: CASSPGTDGNYGYTF. The CDR3 coding sequence is TGTGCCAGCAGCCCAGGGACCGACGGTAACTATGGCTACACCTTC.

The chain carries TRBV7-8 and TRBJ2-7; D is possibly TRBD1 or TRBD2 (5 bases each). V lost 2 bases to trimming and J lost 4 bases, with 12 bases between them. The germline CDR1 and CDR2 sequences are SGHVS and FQNEAQ. This CDR3 comprises 14 residues. The CDR3 protein is CASSLPYEGYEQYF. In nucleotides, the CDR3 is TGTGCCAGCAGCTTACCTTACGAGGGGTACGAGCAGTACTTC.

CDR3 nucleotides: TGTGCCAGCAGCTTCGAGGTCCAGGGGGCGGCACATACGCAGTATTTT. Encoded protein: CASSFEVQGAAHTQYF. The V call is TRBV7-6, the J call TRBJ2-3; 8 positions match TRBD1. V trimming: 3 bases; J trimming: 7 bases; junction bases outside the gene matches: 12. Germline values: CDR1 SGHVS, CDR2 FNYEAQ. The CDR3 totals 16 residues.

The V call is TRBV21-1, the J call TRBJ2-6; the table's D call TRBD2 went unverified against the DNA. TRBV21-1 is classified as a pseudogene. The CDR3 is made up of 16 amino acids. CDR3 DNA sequence: TGTGCCAGCAGCAAATATTCCGGCTCTGGGGCCAACGTCCTGACTTTC. The encoded protein is CASSKYSGSGANVLTF.